This T cell receptor beta chain was observed in a study of shared clonotypes between healthy human individuals. Study in general: The people who gave samples were a couple of women and a few men aged 18 to 49. There were three CD4 naive, three CD4 memory, two CD8 naive and one CD8 memory plates per donor. Study-level results: Larger richness was generally estimated for naive than memory subsets. The genetic and exposure-history diversity represented was limited by few donors.

Naive CD8 cells lacked CD45RO, underwent positive selection for CCR7 and left out terminally differentiated effector memory CD45RA+ cells. Assay used: immunoSEQ multiplex PCR; TCRdb lists only in-frame clones, some missing. The sample has over 2 million clones, about 95% seen once; the top ten hold 1% to 1.3%. Per the germline V gene, CDR1 is SGHVS and CDR2 is FNYEAQ. The CDR3 covers 18 residues. V dropped 0 bases and J dropped 0 bases, with 15 bases sitting between them. As regards this clone: Its antigen is not identified.

The chain joins TRBV7-6 to TRBJ2-1; tentative D call: TRBD2 (5 bases). The TCR comes from a man between 18 and 29 years old in good health. Sequenced input: naive CD8+ T cells sorted from blood. The CDR3 loop reads CASSLAGGEISSYNEQFF. The CDR3 region has the DNA TGTGCCAGCAGCTTAGCTGGAGGAGAGATCAGCTCCTACAATGAGCAGTTCTTC.